Following are 9 T cell receptor beta chains from one sample sequenced in a study of blood T cell repertoires in COVID-19. Profiled with immunoSEQ multiplex PCR; TCRdb holds only in-frame clones, not every one. Of more than 350,000 clones in the sample, approximately 88% were seen once. The sequenced sample consisted of peripheral blood. The receptors derive from a woman in her 30s with COVID-19, enrolled during active disease.

The gene calls are TRBV11-3 and TRBJ2-1, with 9 bases that match TRBD1. The CDR3 covers 14 residues. Trimming took 6 bases from V and 7 from J; bases not matched to a gene: 7. Per germline, CDR1 SGHNT and CDR2 YENEEA. The CDR3 reads CASSYGTGRNEQFF. In nucleotides, the CDR3 is TGTGCCAGCAGTTATGGGACAGGGAGAAATGAGCAGTTCTTC.

This chain links TRBV18 with TRBJ2-3; no clear D. The CDR3 extends over 16 amino acids. The V gene's germline CDR1 is KGHSH and CDR2 LQKENI. Between the trimmed V and J ends, which lost 0 bases and 4 bases, there was a span of 14 bases. CDR3 in DNA: TGTGCCAGCTCACCACCGACCAGCCTGGGCGCAGATACGCAGTATTTT. Translating it yields CASSPPTSLGADTQYF. The full variable domain, with the rest looked up from reference TRBV18 and TRBJ2-3, is NAGVMQNPRHLVRRRGQEARLRCSPMKGHSHVYWYRQLPEEGLKFMVYLQKENIIDESGMPKERFSAEFPKEGPSILRIQQVVRGDSAAYFCASSPPTSLGADTQYFGPGTRLTVL.

CDR3 coding DNA: TGCGCCAGCAGCTTGGACGGTAGCAATCAGCCCCAGCATTTT. This translates into CASSLDGSNQPQHF. V is TRBV5-1 and J is TRBJ1-5, with D uncertain. This CDR3 region has 14 residues. CDR1 is SGHRS and CDR2 is YFSETQ in the germline V gene. V was pared by 0 bases and J by 0 bases, with 4 bases between.

The rearrangement joins TRBV11-2 to TRBJ1-1; 8 bases fit TRBD1. V was pared by 1 base and J by 0 bases, with 7 bases of the junction left unmatched. Germline V CDR1 and CDR2: SGHAT, FQNNGV. CDR3 length: 17 amino acids. Here the CDR3 DNA reads TGTGCCAGCAGCTTAGCTAGAGGACAGGGCTTGAACACTGAAGCTTTCTTT. This translates into CASSLARGQGLNTEAFF.

This chain uses TRBV7-2 with TRBJ2-5, with D tentatively TRBD1 (5 bases). Trimming took off 1 base at V and 4 bases at J, with 13 bases between the two ends. Germline loops: CDR1 SGHTA, CDR2 FQGNSA. The CDR3 length is 15 residues. DNA for the CDR3: TGTGCCAGCAGCTTAGAGGGCAGGGTAGTAGAGACCCAGTACTTC. The encoded protein is CASSLEGRVVETQYF.

This chain uses TRBV27 with TRBJ2-2; 10 bases agree with TRBD2. Germline V gene data show CDR1 as MNHEY and CDR2 as SMNVEV (reference sequence). The CDR3 runs to 17 residues. Trimming took 4 bases from V and 3 from J; bases not matched to a gene: 8. The CDR3 is CASSSIAGGRDTGELFF. The CDR3 DNA reads TGTGCCAGCAGTTCGATAGCGGGGGGCCGGGACACCGGGGAGCTGTTTTTT.

The rearrangement joins TRBV2 to TRBJ2-5; the D gene is possibly TRBD2 (7 bases). The CDR3 is 15 amino acids. Trimming removed 0 bases from V and 3 bases from J, with 11 bases in between. Germline V gene sequence: CDR1 SNHLY, CDR2 FYNNEI. CDR3: CASSEAWGGEETQYF. DNA of the CDR3: TGTGCCAGCAGTGAAGCATGGGGGGGCGAAGAGACCCAGTACTTC.

The DNA of the CDR3 is TGTGCCAGCAGTGATCTAGCGGGGGGCCTCTACGAGCAGTACTTC. It is translated as CASSDLAGGLYEQYF. V and J are TRBV28 and TRBJ2-7, with TRBD2 identical over 11 bases. CDR3 size: 15 residues. Germline V gene sequence: CDR1 MDHEN, CDR2 SYDVKM. Germline trimming cut 5 bases from V and 3 bases from J; bases unmatched to any gene: 6.

This clone has ten or more counts. The rearrangement joins TRBV6-4 to TRBJ2-3; D possibly corresponds to TRBD2 (6 bases). V lost 5 bases and J 1 base, leaving 19 bases between the germline ends. The germline V gene encodes CDR1 MRHNA and CDR2 SNTAGT. The CDR3 loop spans 17 amino acids. The CDR3 region has the DNA TGTGCCAGCAGTCCGAGCCCCGGGGGAGCGGGCACAGATACGCAGTATTTT. Amino acid sequence: CASSPSPGGAGTDTQYF.